These 11 T cell receptor beta chains share one sample of origin, sequenced in a study of blood T cell repertoires in COVID-19. Clones were sequenced by immunoSEQ multiplex PCR, and TCRdb holds only the in-frame ones, with some missing. The sample includes about 220,000 clones, more than 65% of them seen just once. The sequenced material came from peripheral blood. The receptor source for this set is a man aged 45-65 years with active or convalescent COVID-19.

The J gene is TRBJ2-1, the V gene TRBV5-4; 9 bases agree with TRBD2. The V gene's germline CDR1 is SGHNT and CDR2 YYREEE (reference sequence). There are 14 residues in the CDR3. V shed 4 bases, J shed 5 bases, and the junction held 4 bases outside the gene matches. Here the CDR3 DNA reads TGTGCCAGCAGCCGACGACTAGCGGACAATGAGCAGTTCTTC. It translates to CASSRRLADNEQFF.

The chain joins TRBV19 to TRBJ2-3, with TRBD1 as a possible D gene (6 bases). This CDR3 comprises 14 residues. The germline V and J ends were trimmed by 4 bases and 2 bases, with 10 bases remaining between them. In germline, CDR1 is LNHDA, CDR2 SQIVND (reference sequence). The CDR3, as DNA: TGTGCCAGTAGTAGGCAGGGGACCACAGATACGCAGTATTTT. Translation gives CASSRQGTTDTQYF.

The chain is built from TRBV10-3 and TRBJ2-6; 8 bases map to TRBD2. CDR3 length equals 15 residues. Germline CDR1 is ENHRY and CDR2 is SYGVKD. Germline trimming cut 7 bases from V and 4 bases from J; bases unmatched to any gene: 6. The CDR3 DNA follows: TGTGCCATCAAAAAGCGGGAGACGGGGGCCAACGTCCTGACTTTC. It yields the protein CAIKKRETGANVLTF.

This rearrangement joins TRBV7-8 to TRBJ2-7, with 7 nucleotides matching TRBD1. CDR3 size: 14 residues. The V gene's germline CDR1 is SGHVS and CDR2 FQNEAQ. With 5 bases clipped from V and 6 bases from J, the junction kept 10 bases outside the gene matches. Written as DNA, the CDR3 is TGTGCCAGCAGCCCCCGGACAGGAAGGGTCGAGCAGTACTTC. Translating gives CASSPRTGRVEQYF. The complete variable domain, with remaining parts taken from reference TRBV7-8 and TRBJ2-7, reads GAGVSQSPRYKVAKRGQDVALRCDPISGHVSLFWYQQALGQGPEFLTYFQNEAQLDKSGLPSDRFFAERPEGSVSTLKIQRTQQEDSAVYLCASSPRTGRVEQYFGPGTRLTVT.

The rearrangement joins TRBV28 to TRBJ2-3; 7 bases line up with TRBD2. CDR3 length equals 14 residues. J was trimmed by 2 bases and V by 7 bases; bases with no gene match: 6. Germline loops: CDR1 MDHEN, CDR2 SYDVKM. The CDR3 nucleotides read TGTGCCAGCATGCCTAGCGGATTCACAGATACGCAGTATTTT. Its translation: CASMPSGFTDTQYF.

V and J are TRBV4-3 and TRBJ2-1; 13 bases align to TRBD2. Germline CDR1 and CDR2: LGHNA and YSLEER. The CDR3 consists of 17 residues. J lost 4 bases, V lost 1 base, and 4 bases had no gene match. The CDR3 nucleotides read TGCGCCAGCAGCCAAGGTTTGGGACTAGCGGGGTACAATGAGCAGTTCTTC. Translation gives CASSQGLGLAGYNEQFF.

The chain recombines TRBV6-1 with TRBJ2-1; TRBD2 aligns across 7 bases. The CDR3 sequence is 12 residues long. V lost 5 bases, J lost 10 bases, and 5 bases stayed unmatched. Germline loops: CDR1 MNHNS, CDR2 SASEGT. CDR3 sequence reads: CASSPSGEEQFF. CDR3 nucleotides: TGTGCCAGCAGTCCGAGCGGGGAAGAGCAGTTCTTC.

This rearrangement joins TRBV2 to TRBJ1-4, with a tentative D call TRBD1 (5 bases). This CDR3 is 15 amino acids long. Germline CDR1 and CDR2: SNHLY and FYNNEI. V shed 7 bases and J shed 0 bases, with 12 bases lying between them. The CDR3 sequence is CASTFGGATNEKLFF. CDR3 nucleotide sequence: TGTGCCAGCACCTTTGGGGGGGCAACTAATGAAAAACTGTTTTTT.

The chain employs TRBV7-2 and TRBJ1-1; D is ambiguous. V lost 5 bases and J 0 bases, leaving 7 bases between the germline ends. The germline gives CDR1 SGHTA, CDR2 FQGNSA. The CDR3 has 13 residues. In DNA, the CDR3 is TGTGCCAGCAGCACGAACTTGAACACTGAAGCTTTCTTT. It yields the protein CASSTNLNTEAFF.

V usage is TRBV28 and J usage is TRBJ1-2; D is possibly TRBD1 (5 bases). Germline V CDR1 and CDR2: MDHEN, SYDVKM. Trimming pared 6 bases from V and 3 bases from J, leaving 11 bases between. The CDR3 has 13 residues. Written as DNA, the CDR3 is TGTGCCAGCAGCGCAGGGTATGACTATGGCTACACCTTC. Its translation: CASSAGYDYGYTF.

Only one count was recorded for this clone. The V and J genes are TRBV7-9 and TRBJ2-1; possibly TRBD2 for D (7 bases). V lost 1 base and J 7 bases, leaving 14 bases between the germline ends. The germline V gene encodes CDR1 SEHNR and CDR2 FQNEAQ (reference sequence). CDR3 length: 15 amino acids. This CDR3 is CASSLDWGGLNEQFF. The CDR3 DNA is TGTGCCAGCAGCTTAGATTGGGGGGGCTTGAATGAGCAGTTCTTC. The full variable domain, completed using reference TRBV7-9 and TRBJ2-1, is DTGVSQNPRHKITKRGQNVTFRCDPISEHNRLYWYRQTLGQGPEFLTYFQNEAQLEKSRLLSDRFSAERPKGSFSTLEIQRTEQGDSAMYLCASSLDWGGLNEQFFGPGTRLTVL.